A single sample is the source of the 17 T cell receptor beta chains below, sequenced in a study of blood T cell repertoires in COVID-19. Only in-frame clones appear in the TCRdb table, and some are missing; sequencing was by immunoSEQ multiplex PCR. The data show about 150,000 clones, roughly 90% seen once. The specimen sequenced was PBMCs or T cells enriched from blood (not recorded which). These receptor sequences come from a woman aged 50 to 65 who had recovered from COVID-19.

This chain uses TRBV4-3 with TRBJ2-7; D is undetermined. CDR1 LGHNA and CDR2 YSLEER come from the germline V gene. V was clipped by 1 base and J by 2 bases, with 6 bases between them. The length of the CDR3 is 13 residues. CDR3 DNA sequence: TGCGCCAGCAGCCAAGGCGAGGCCTACGAGCAGTACTTC. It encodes CASSQGEAYEQYF.

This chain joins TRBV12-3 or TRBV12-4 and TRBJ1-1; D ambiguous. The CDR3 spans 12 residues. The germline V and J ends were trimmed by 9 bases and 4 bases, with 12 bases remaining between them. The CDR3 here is CASSRVATEAFF. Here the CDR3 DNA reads TGTGCCAGTTCCCGGGTGGCCACTGAAGCTTTCTTT.

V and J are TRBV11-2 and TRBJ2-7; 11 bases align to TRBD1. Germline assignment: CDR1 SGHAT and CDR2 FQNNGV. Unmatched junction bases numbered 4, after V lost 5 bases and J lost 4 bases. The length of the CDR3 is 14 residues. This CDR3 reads CASSAGTGGYEQYF. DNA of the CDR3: TGTGCCAGCAGCGCCGGGACAGGGGGATACGAGCAGTACTTC.

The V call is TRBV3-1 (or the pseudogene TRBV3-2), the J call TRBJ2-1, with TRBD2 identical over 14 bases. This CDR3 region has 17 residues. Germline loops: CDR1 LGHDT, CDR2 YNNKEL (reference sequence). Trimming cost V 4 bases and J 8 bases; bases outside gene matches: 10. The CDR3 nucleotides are TGTGCCAGCAGCCCCCGACTAGCGGGAGGGAAACGGGATGAGCAGTTCTTC. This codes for CASSPRLAGGKRDEQFF.

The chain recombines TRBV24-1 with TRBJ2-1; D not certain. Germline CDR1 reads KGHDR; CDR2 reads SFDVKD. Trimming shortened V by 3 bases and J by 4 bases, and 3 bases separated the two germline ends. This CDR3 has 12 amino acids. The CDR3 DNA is TGTGCCACCAGTGATCCTTACAATGAGCAGTTCTTC. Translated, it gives CATSDPYNEQFF.

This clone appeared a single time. Here the CDR3 DNA reads TGCGCCAGCAGCCGAAGCAGGGGTAGTGGCTACACCTTC. This codes for CASSRSRGSGYTF. The rearrangement joins TRBV5-1 to TRBJ1-2; a possible D gene is TRBD1 (6 bases). This CDR3 contains 13 residues. V dropped 4 bases and J dropped 7 bases, with 14 bases sitting between them. Germline lookup yields CDR1 SGHRS and CDR2 YFSETQ.

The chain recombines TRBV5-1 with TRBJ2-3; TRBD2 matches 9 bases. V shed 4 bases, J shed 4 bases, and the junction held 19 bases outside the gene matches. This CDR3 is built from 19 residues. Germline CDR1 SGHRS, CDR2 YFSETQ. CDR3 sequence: CASSPDNPRLAGLSDTQYF. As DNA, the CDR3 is TGCGCCAGCAGCCCAGATAACCCTCGGCTAGCGGGACTTTCAGATACGCAGTATTTT.

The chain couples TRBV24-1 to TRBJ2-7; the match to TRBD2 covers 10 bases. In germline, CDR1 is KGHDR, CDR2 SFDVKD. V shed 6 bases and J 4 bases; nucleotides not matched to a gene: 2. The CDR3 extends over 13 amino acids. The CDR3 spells CATSSSGRYEQYF. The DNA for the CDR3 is TGTGCCACCAGTTCTAGCGGGAGATACGAGCAGTACTTC.

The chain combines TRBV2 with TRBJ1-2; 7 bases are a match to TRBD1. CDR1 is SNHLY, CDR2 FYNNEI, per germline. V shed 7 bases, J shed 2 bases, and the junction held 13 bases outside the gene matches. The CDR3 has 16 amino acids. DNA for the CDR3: TGTGCCAGCATGGGGACTTCCGGGACAGACAACTATGGCTACACCTTC. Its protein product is CASMGTSGTDNYGYTF.

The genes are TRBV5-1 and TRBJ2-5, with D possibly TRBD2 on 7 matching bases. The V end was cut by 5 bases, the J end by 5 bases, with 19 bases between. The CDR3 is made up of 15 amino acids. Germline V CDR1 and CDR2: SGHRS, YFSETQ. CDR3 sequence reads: CASRKGGGPVETQYF. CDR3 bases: TGCGCCAGCAGGAAGGGGGGAGGGCCTGTGGAGACCCAGTACTTC.

The CDR3 loop reads CASSLAQGGYTF. The CDR3 bases are TGTGCCAGCAGCTTGGCCCAGGGTGGCTACACCTTC. V usage is TRBV5-4 and J usage is TRBJ1-2; D perhaps matches TRBD1 (5 bases). CDR3 length: 12 amino acids. The germline V gene encodes CDR1 SGHNT and CDR2 YYREEE (reference sequence). V was clipped by 0 bases and J by 7 bases, with 7 bases between them.

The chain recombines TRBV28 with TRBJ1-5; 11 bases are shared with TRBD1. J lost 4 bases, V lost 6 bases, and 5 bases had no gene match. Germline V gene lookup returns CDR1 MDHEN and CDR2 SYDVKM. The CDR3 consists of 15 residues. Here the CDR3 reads CASSPGQGVNQPQHF. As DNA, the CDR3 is TGTGCCAGCAGCCCGGGACAGGGGGTGAATCAGCCCCAGCATTTT. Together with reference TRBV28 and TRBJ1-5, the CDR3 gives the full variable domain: DVKVTQSSRYLVKRTGEKVFLECVQDMDHENMFWYRQDPGLGLRLIYFSYDVKMKEKGDIPEGYSVSREKKERFSLILESASTNQTSMYLCASSPGQGVNQPQHFGDGTRLSIL.

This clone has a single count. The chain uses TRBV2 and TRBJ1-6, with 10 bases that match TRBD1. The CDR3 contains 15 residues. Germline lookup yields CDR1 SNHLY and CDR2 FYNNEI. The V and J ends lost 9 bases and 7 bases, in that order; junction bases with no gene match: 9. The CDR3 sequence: CASTGTGARNSPLHF. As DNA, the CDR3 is TGTGCCAGTACCGGGACAGGGGCCAGGAATTCACCCCTCCACTTT. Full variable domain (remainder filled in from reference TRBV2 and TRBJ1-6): EPEVTQTPSHQVTQMGQEVILRCVPISNHLYFYWYRQILGQKVEFLVSFYNNEISEKSEIFDDQFSVERPDGSNFTLKIRSTKLEDSAMYFCASTGTGARNSPLHFGNGTRLTVT.

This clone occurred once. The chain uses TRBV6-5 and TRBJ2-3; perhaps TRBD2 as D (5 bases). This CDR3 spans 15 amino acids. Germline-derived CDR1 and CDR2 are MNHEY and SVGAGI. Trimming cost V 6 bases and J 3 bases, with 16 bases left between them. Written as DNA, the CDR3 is TGTGCCAGCAGAAGTAGAGCAACGGGGACAGATACGCAGTATTTT. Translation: CASRSRATGTDTQYF.

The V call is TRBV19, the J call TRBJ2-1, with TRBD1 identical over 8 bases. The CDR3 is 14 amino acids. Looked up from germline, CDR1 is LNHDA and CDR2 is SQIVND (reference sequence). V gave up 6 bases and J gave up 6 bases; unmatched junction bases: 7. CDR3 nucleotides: TGTGCCAGTAGGAAACAGGGGGAGGTCAATGAGCAGTTCTTC. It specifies CASRKQGEVNEQFF.

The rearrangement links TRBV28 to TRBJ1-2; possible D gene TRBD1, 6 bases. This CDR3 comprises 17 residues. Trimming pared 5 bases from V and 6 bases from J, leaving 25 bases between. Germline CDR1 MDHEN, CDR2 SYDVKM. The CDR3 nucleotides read TGTGCCAGCAGTCCGGAACGTCACAGGGTGCAGGGTGATGGCTACACCTTC. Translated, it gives CASSPERHRVQGDGYTF.

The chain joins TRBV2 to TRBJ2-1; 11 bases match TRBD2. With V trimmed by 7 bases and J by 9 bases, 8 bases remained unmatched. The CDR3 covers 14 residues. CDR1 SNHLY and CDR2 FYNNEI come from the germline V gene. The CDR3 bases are TGTGCCAGCAACTTACTAGCGGGAGTAACTGAGCAGTTCTTC. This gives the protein CASNLLAGVTEQFF.